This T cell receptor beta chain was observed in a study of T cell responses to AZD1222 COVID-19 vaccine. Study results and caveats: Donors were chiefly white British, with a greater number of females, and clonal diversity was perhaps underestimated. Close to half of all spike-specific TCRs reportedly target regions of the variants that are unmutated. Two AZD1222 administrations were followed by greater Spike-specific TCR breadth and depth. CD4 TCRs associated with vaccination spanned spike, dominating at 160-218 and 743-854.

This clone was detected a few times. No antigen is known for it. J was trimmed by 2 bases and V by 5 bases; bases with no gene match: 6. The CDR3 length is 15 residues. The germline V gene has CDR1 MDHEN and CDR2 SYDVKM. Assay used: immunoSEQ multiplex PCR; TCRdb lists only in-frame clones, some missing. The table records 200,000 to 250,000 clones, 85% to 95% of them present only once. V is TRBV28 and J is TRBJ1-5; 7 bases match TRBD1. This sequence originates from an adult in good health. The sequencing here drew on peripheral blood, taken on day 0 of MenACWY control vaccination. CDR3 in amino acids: CASSTYTGGNQPQHF. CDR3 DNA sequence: TGTGCCAGCAGTACTTACACAGGGGGCAATCAGCCCCAGCATTTT.